This is a list of T cell receptor beta chains from one sample in a study of blood T cells in healthy people across ages. TCRdb fed the 5' RACE reads into MiXCR, producing one record per CDR3 protein. The data show roughly 1,000,000 distinct CDR3 sequences, around 27% seen once. The same data also contributed to another study, on T cells of mothers and their children.

The specimen sequenced was blood. The source is a girl aged 2 to 10 in good health. CDR3s include the opening cysteine and the closing phenylalanine or tryptophan. The order of the fields is V gene, J gene, clone size, D gene, CDR3 DNA, CDR3 protein. A D gene is named only where the DNA matches it firmly. Rows give clone size only sometimes, using once, few, many, or a class for an expanded clone.

TRBV3-1	TRBJ1-3	few	.	TGTGCCAGCAGCGGAGGGGATAACTCTGGAAACACCATATATTTT	CASSGGDNSGNTIYF
TRBV4-3	TRBJ1-4	many	.	TGCGCCAGCAGCCAAGAGGGGTACGATAATGAAAAACTGTTTTTT	CASSQEGYDNEKLFF
TRBV7-9	TRBJ1-2	.	.	TGTGCCAGCAGCGGGTCCCTGGGATCGTCCGGCTACACCTTC	CASSGSLGSSGYTF
TRBV12-3/TRBV12-4	TRBJ1-4	.	.	TGTGCCAGCAGTTTAAGGCCAGGGATTGAAAAACTGTTTTTT	CASSLRPGIEKLFF
TRBV7-9	TRBJ2-3	.	.	TGTGCCAGCAGCTTGGACCGCTCCTCAGCAGATACGCAGTATTTT	CASSLDRSSADTQYF
TRBV15	TRBJ2-5	few	TRBD2	TGTGCCACCAGCAGAGATCTGGCGCCAGCGGGGGGGTACCAAGAGACCCAGTACTTC	CATSRDLAPAGGYQETQYF
TRBV27	TRBJ2-5	few	.	TGTGCCAGCAGTTTGGTGGGAGGAGGATGGGGAGAGACCCAGTACTTC	CASSLVGGGWGETQYF
TRBV29-1	TRBJ2-7	.	.	TGCAGCGTCGCCACCCTGGGACCCGTTTACGAGCAGTACTTC	CSVATLGPVYEQYF
TRBV12-3/TRBV12-4	TRBJ2-3	.	.	TGTGCCAGCAGCCCGGGACCGAGCACAGATATGCAGTATTTT	CASSPGPSTDMQYF
TRBV6-2/TRBV6-3	TRBJ1-1	.	.	TGTGCCAGCAGTTACCAGTTAGGCGGGGCCAAGAACACTGAAGCTTTCTTT	CASSYQLGGAKNTEAFF
TRBV7-2	TRBJ2-3	.	.	TGTGCCAGCAGCTTAATTGAAGGGAGTTGGTCAGATACGCAGTATTTT	CASSLIEGSWSDTQYF
TRBV27	TRBJ2-1	.	.	TGTGCCAGCAGTTTAGGGCATACTTACAATGAGCAGTTCTTC	CASSLGHTYNEQFF
TRBV19	TRBJ1-4	few	.	TGTGCCAGTAGTATAGAGAGGTCTCGCCGTAATGAAAAACTGTTTTTT	CASSIERSRRNEKLFF
TRBV5-1	TRBJ2-1	.	TRBD2	TGCGCCAGCAGCTTGGTCGGGGAGGGGTACAATGAGCAGTTCTTC	CASSLVGEGYNEQFF
TRBV12-3/TRBV12-4	TRBJ2-5	few	.	TGTGCCAGCAGTTTATCAAGTAACCTTCAGTACTTC	CASSLSSNLQYF
TRBV7-2	TRBJ2-1	once	.	TGTGCCAGCAGGGTAGCCTATGAGCAGTTCTTC	CASRVAYEQFF
TRBV20-1	TRBJ2-1	.	TRBD1	TGCAGTGCTAGAGTTCCGGGACAGGGGAATGAGCAGTTCTTC	CSARVPGQGNEQFF
TRBV24-1	TRBJ2-5	.	.	TGTGCCACCAGTGATTCAGCGTTTCCCAGGACCCAGTACTTC	CATSDSAFPRTQYF
TRBV2	TRBJ1-1	few	.	TGTGCCAGCAGTGAAGAGGGGATATCGATAGCCTTCTTT	CASSEEGISIAFF
TRBV4-3	TRBJ2-2	.	.	TGCGCCAGCAGCCAAGACAGGGCGGCCACCGGGGAGCTGTTTTTT	CASSQDRAATGELFF
TRBV3-1	TRBJ2-1	few	TRBD2	TGTGCCAGCAGCCACACCCCGGTAGCGGGAGTGGGGAATGAGCAGTTCTTC	CASSHTPVAGVGNEQFF
TRBV2	TRBJ1-2	.	TRBD1	TGTGCCAGAGATTGGACAGGGGGCGTTAGCAACTATGGCTACACCTTC	CARDWTGGVSNYGYTF
TRBV28	TRBJ1-2	few	TRBD1	TGTGCCAGCAGTTATGACAGGGCGTTCAGGGGCTACACCTTC	CASSYDRAFRGYTF
TRBV28	TRBJ2-5	few	.	TGTGCCGGCAGTCTTTTAGGGCAAGAGACCCAGTACTTC	CAGSLLGQETQYF
TRBV24-1	TRBJ1-2	.	TRBD1	TGTGCCACCAGTGAACAGGGGGGGCGTTATGGCTACACCTTC	CATSEQGGRYGYTF
TRBV6-5	TRBJ1-2	.	TRBD1	TGTGCCAGCAGCCCCGGCCAGGGGGTACCGCCCTATGGCTACACCTTC	CASSPGQGVPPYGYTF
TRBV19	TRBJ1-1	.	TRBD1	TGTGCCAGTTATCCGGGACAGGGGAGGAAAACTGAAGCTTTCTTT	CASYPGQGRKTEAFF
TRBV12-3/TRBV12-4	TRBJ2-1	.	.	TGTGCCAGCAGTGGAGAGCATGAGTCCTACAATGAGCAGTTCTTC	CASSGEHESYNEQFF
TRBV20-1	TRBJ2-1	few	.	TGCAGTGCTAGAGAACGTTTGGACAGCCCCTATACTTACAATGAGCAGTTCTTC	CSARERLDSPYTYNEQFF
TRBV29-1	TRBJ2-7	.	.	TGCAGCGTTCTAAGTCCGGGAACCTACGAGCAGTACTTC	CSVLSPGTYEQYF
TRBV9	TRBJ2-3	few	TRBD1	TGTGCCAGCAGACCGGACAGGGACGCCTCGGATACGCAGTATTTT	CASRPDRDASDTQYF
TRBV11-2	TRBJ1-4	.	.	TGTGCCAGCAGCTTAATGGCACAGGATAACCGGATAGGAAAACTGTTTTTT	CASSLMAQDNRIGKLFF
TRBV29-1	TRBJ2-3	few	.	TGCAGCGTTGAATGGACTGGGACAGATACGCAGTATTTT	CSVEWTGTDTQYF
TRBV3-1	TRBJ1-1	few	.	TGTGCCAGCAGCCAGGGACTCTGGGGGACCGAAGCTTTCTTT	CASSQGLWGTEAFF
TRBV7-9	TRBJ1-1	few	.	TGTGCCAGCAGCTGGTTGACAGAAATGAACACTGAAGCTTTCTTT	CASSWLTEMNTEAFF
TRBV7-6	TRBJ1-1	few	.	TGTGCCAGCAGCTTGATCCAGCCACAGAACACTGAAGCTTTCTTT	CASSLIQPQNTEAFF